Each of the 29 T cell receptor beta chains below was sequenced from the same sample in a study of Graves' ophthalmopathy and Graves' hyperthyroidism. The TCR beta CDR3 regions underwent amplification from RNA transcripts. The first-round RT-PCR employed HTBI primers together with the Qiagen OneStep RT-PCR kit. A multiplex PCR was then performed as the second round. MiXCR, run by TCRdb on the multiplex PCR reads, gives a single entry per CDR3 protein. The sample consists of more than 550,000 distinct CDR3 sequences, about 38% of them appearing once. The specimen sequenced was peripheral blood. The receptors shown here come from an adult man with Graves' ophthalmopathy.

The V call is TRBV7-9, the J call TRBJ2-5; 8 nucleotides line up with TRBD1. In germline, CDR1 is SEHNR, CDR2 FQNEAQ (reference sequence). The CDR3 is 15 amino acids. V lost 3 bases to trimming and J lost 5 bases; unmatched junction nucleotides: 8. CDR3 region: CASSFFQGAGETQYF. Written as DNA, the CDR3 is TGTGCCAGCAGCTTTTTTCAGGGGGCTGGGGAGACCCAGTACTTC.

The chain uses TRBV10-3 and TRBJ2-7, with 12 nucleotides matching TRBD1. The germline V gene has CDR1 ENHRY and CDR2 SYGVKD. The V and J ends lost 8 bases and 0 bases, in that order; junction bases with no gene match: 8. The CDR3 covers 16 residues. This chain's CDR3 is CAIGPGQGAPSYEQYF. DNA for the CDR3: TGTGCCATCGGCCCGGGACAGGGGGCACCCTCCTACGAGCAGTACTTC.

This clonotype was observed many times. This chain uses TRBV24-1 with TRBJ2-5; 8 bases are shared with TRBD1. J was trimmed by 4 bases and V by 1 base; bases with no gene match: 1. The CDR3 covers 14 residues. CDR1 is KGHDR, CDR2 SFDVKD, per germline. Here the CDR3 reads CATSDFGQGETQYF. DNA of the CDR3: TGTGCCACCAGTGATTTTGGACAGGGAGAGACCCAGTACTTC.

This clonotype appeared a few times. V is TRBV25-1 and J is TRBJ2-5; 9 bases fit TRBD1. From germline, CDR1 is MGHDK and CDR2 SYGVNS. This CDR3 comprises 14 residues. V lost 8 bases and J lost 5; bases outside the gene matches: 9. The CDR3: CASPGTGSWETQYF. CDR3 coding DNA: TGTGCCAGCCCCGGGACAGGGAGTTGGGAGACCCAGTACTTC.

Of note for this clonotype: A much larger clone lies one base from this, so it may be a read error. J is TRBJ2-2 and V is TRBV7-9; D perhaps matches TRBD2 (6 bases). This CDR3 has 15 amino acids. Looked up from germline, CDR1 is SEHNR and CDR2 is FQNEAQ (reference sequence). The CDR3 DNA follows: TGTGCCAGCAGCTTTTCGGGAGTTGGTACCGGGGAGCCGTTTTTT. It yields the protein CASSFSGVGTGEPFF.

With regard to this clonotype: This may be a read error, as it is one base from a much larger clone. The chain uses TRBV7-9 and TRBJ2-5; D possibly corresponds to TRBD1 (7 bases). This CDR3 is built from 16 residues. Germline CDR1 and CDR2: SEHNR and FQNEAQ (reference sequence). Trimming removed 3 bases from V and 3 bases from J, with 17 bases in between. CDR3 nucleotide sequence: TGTGCCAGCAGCTTTCTAAATCGCAGGGGGGAAGAGACCCAGTACTTC. This gives the protein CASSFLNRRGEETQYF.

The chain carries TRBV10-2 and TRBJ1-2, with a weak D call TRBD1 (6 bases). The CDR3 consists of 16 residues. Looked up from germline, CDR1 is WSHSY and CDR2 is SAAADI. V was shortened by 7 bases and J by 4 bases, with 22 bases between the two germline ends. CDR3 DNA: TGCGCCAGCACCGACCCGCCAGGGGCAAGGGGCTATGGCTACACCTTC. This sequence encodes CASTDPPGARGYGYTF.

The J gene is TRBJ1-3, the V gene TRBV2; no clear D. The germline gives CDR1 SNHLY, CDR2 FYNNEI. The CDR3 length is 15 residues. V was trimmed by 4 bases and J by 0 bases, leaving 10 bases between them. CDR3 in amino acids: CASSGGSLSGNTIYF. The CDR3 DNA follows: TGTGCCAGCAGTGGCGGAAGCCTCTCTGGAAACACCATATATTTT.

This clonotype was seen at least ten times. This chain connects TRBV20-1 to TRBJ1-2; 7 positions match TRBD1. CDR1 is DFQATT, CDR2 SNEGSKA, per germline (reference sequence). The CDR3 is 13 residues long. V lost 5 bases, J lost 8 bases, and 11 bases stayed unmatched. The CDR3 bases are TGCAGTGCTCGGGACAGCGAGGAGGTGGGCTACACCTTC. Its protein is CSARDSEEVGYTF.

This clonotype has just one count. This chain uses TRBV29-1 with TRBJ1-4, with D possibly TRBD1 on 5 matching bases. The CDR3 sequence is 13 residues long. Germline lookup yields CDR1 SQVTM and CDR2 ANQGSEA. With 6 bases removed from V and 8 bases from J, the gap between germline ends came to 16 bases. CDR3 sequence: CSVGGGRGEKLFF. CDR3 nucleotide sequence: TGCAGCGTCGGCGGCGGACGGGGCGAAAAACTGTTTTTT.

V is TRBV4-3 and J is TRBJ2-5; 9 bases map to TRBD1. The CDR3 extends over 16 amino acids. J was trimmed by 2 bases and V by 4 bases; bases with no gene match: 8. CDR1 is LGHNA, CDR2 YSLEER, per germline. CDR3 DNA sequence: TGCGCCAGCAGCCCAATTCGACAGGGGGGACAAGAGACCCAGTACTTC. Encoded protein: CASSPIRQGGQETQYF.

Concerning this clonotype: Sequence at one end of the junction differs from germline and may be a read error. This sequence joins TRBV10-2 and TRBJ2-7, with TRBD1 as a possible D gene (6 bases). From germline, CDR1 is WSHSY and CDR2 SAAADI. CDR3 length: 13 amino acids. CDR3 in amino acids: CASSYSQGYEQYF. DNA of the CDR3: TGTGCCAGCAGTTACTCACAGGGTTACGAGCAGTACTTC.

The rearrangement uses TRBV7-2 and TRBJ2-3; tentative D call: TRBD1 (6 bases). V lost 3 bases and J lost 2, with 12 bases in between. Germline CDR1 and CDR2: SGHTA and FQGNSA. There are 15 residues in the CDR3. CDR3 nucleotides: TGTGCCAGCAGCTTGGGTGGGGGCCTCACAGATACGCAGTATTTT. It specifies CASSLGGGLTDTQYF.

This clonotype was picked up a small number of times. The rearrangement uses TRBV20-1 and TRBJ1-4; D possibly corresponds to TRBD1 (5 bases). Germline loops: CDR1 DFQATT, CDR2 SNEGSKA (reference sequence). CDR3 length equals 13 residues. V lost 3 bases and J 8 bases, leaving 13 bases between the germline ends. CDR3 protein: CSASPGPREKLFF. DNA for the CDR3: TGCAGTGCTAGTCCGGGGCCGAGGGAAAAACTGTTTTTT.

J is TRBJ2-5 and V is TRBV25-1; 14 nucleotides match TRBD2. This CDR3 spans 15 amino acids. Germline CDR1 MGHDK, CDR2 SYGVNS. Germline trimming cut 2 bases from V and 4 bases from J; bases unmatched to any gene: 0. The CDR3 nucleotides are TGTGCCAGCAGTGAAGGACTAGCGGGGGGAGAGACCCAGTACTTC. This encodes CASSEGLAGGETQYF.

This clonotype came up once. CDR3 loop: CASSLNAGSNQPQHF. DNA for the CDR3: TGTGCCAGCAGCTTAAACGCAGGGAGCAATCAGCCCCAGCATTTT. The chain links TRBV7-3 to TRBJ1-5; D may be TRBD1 (5 bases). CDR1 and CDR2 from the germline V gene are SGHTA and FQGTGA. The CDR3 consists of 15 residues. Trimming took 1 base from V and 1 from J, leaving 8 bases between them.

Many counts were recorded for this clonotype. The rearrangement links TRBV14 to TRBJ1-2, with 7 bases fitting TRBD1. Losses at the gene ends were 4 bases for V and 7 bases for J; bases not matched to a gene: 9. The germline CDR1 and CDR2 sequences are SGHDN and FVKESK. The length of the CDR3 is 14 residues. CDR3 in DNA: TGTGCCAGCAGCCCCCCGACAGGGATCGGTGGCTACACCTTC. It codes for CASSPPTGIGGYTF.

For this clonotype: Mismatch with germline at one junction end may stem from a read error. This chain uses TRBV7-9 with TRBJ2-5, with 9 bases lining up with TRBD1. Per germline, CDR1 SEHNR and CDR2 FQNEAQ (reference sequence). The CDR3 has 14 amino acids. The chain's CDR3 is CASSLGQGEQPQYF. For the CDR3, the DNA is TGCGCCAGCAGCTTGGGACAGGGAGAACAGCCCCAGTACTTC.

This clonotype was observed many times. V and J are TRBV27 and TRBJ1-2; no reliable D call. Deletions cut 7 bases from V and 4 bases from J, with 7 bases between. This CDR3 has 11 amino acids. Germline V gives CDR1 MNHEY, CDR2 SMNVEV (reference sequence). The CDR3 DNA reads TGTGCCAGCATGGACGTCTATGGCTACACCTTC. Encoded protein: CASMDVYGYTF.

For this clonotype: This may be a read error: a much more frequent sequence differs by one nucleotide. This chain links TRBV25-1 with TRBJ2-3; possible D gene TRBD2, 5 bases. The V and J ends lost 7 bases and 8 bases respectively, with 13 bases between them. The CDR3 contains 12 residues. Germline assignment: CDR1 MGHDK and CDR2 SYGVNS. The CDR3 loop is CASTASSTTQYF. CDR3 in DNA: TGTGCCAGCACGGCTAGCTCCACTACGCAGTATTTT. The variable domain in full, with the rest retrieved from reference TRBV25-1 and TRBJ2-3, is EADIYQTPRYLVIGTGKKITLECSQTMGHDKMYWYQQDPGMELHLIHYSYGVNSTEKGDLSSESTVSRIRTEHFPLTLESARPSHTSQYLCASTASSTTQYFGPGTRLTVL.

This clonotype showed up many times. The chain carries TRBV4-2 and TRBJ2-7, with TRBD2 matching 7 bases. The CDR3 is 15 amino acids. Germline CDR1 and CDR2: LGHNA and YNFKEQ. Trimming removed 1 base from V and 3 bases from J; junction bases left unmatched: 6. CDR3 loop: CASSQGAGANYEQYF. CDR3 nucleotides: TGTGCCAGCAGCCAAGGGGCGGGAGCGAACTACGAGCAGTACTTC.

V gene TRBV7-8 combines with J gene TRBJ1-2; no clear D. The CDR3 spans 14 residues. Germline values: CDR1 SGHVS, CDR2 FQNEAQ. Deletions cut 8 bases from V and 5 bases from J, with 18 bases between. The CDR3 nucleotides read TGTGCCAGCGCTCCCCGGGGAGTTCGGTATGGCTACACCTTC. Translated: CASAPRGVRYGYTF.

This clonotype occurred many times. V usage is TRBV29-1 and J usage is TRBJ2-5; no clear D gene. The CDR3 has 14 amino acids. The germline gives CDR1 SQVTM, CDR2 ANQGSEA. V dropped 3 bases and J dropped 0 bases, with 11 bases sitting between them. CDR3 sequence reads: CSVDVFENQETQYF. In nucleotides, the CDR3 is TGCAGCGTTGATGTATTCGAGAACCAAGAGACCCAGTACTTC.

This clonotype was counted ten times or more. The chain carries TRBV10-3 and TRBJ1-5, with 9 bases matching TRBD1. The CDR3 has 16 residues. J lost 1 base, V lost 4 bases, and 5 bases had no gene match. Germline assignment: CDR1 ENHRY and CDR2 SYGVKD. CDR3 region: CAISVTGTGSNQPQHF. The CDR3 coding sequence is TGTGCCATCAGTGTGACCGGGACAGGGAGCAATCAGCCCCAGCATTTT.

This clonotype was picked up many times. The chain combines TRBV5-1 with TRBJ2-7; 7 bases map to TRBD1. From germline, CDR1 is SGHRS and CDR2 YFSETQ. The CDR3 has 13 residues. Trimming at V came to 4 bases and at J to 5 bases, leaving 6 bases not matched to a gene. The CDR3 reads CASSIETGNEQYF. The CDR3 nucleotides read TGCGCCAGCAGCATCGAGACAGGGAACGAGCAGTACTTC.

The chain links TRBV12-3 or TRBV12-4 to TRBJ2-6; no definite D call. The CDR3 is 18 amino acids. V was pared by 7 bases and J by 0 bases, with 19 bases between. Here the CDR3 reads CASKQRRGSISGANVLTF. The CDR3 coding sequence is TGTGCCAGCAAACAGAGGCGAGGTTCCATCTCTGGGGCCAACGTCCTGACTTTC.

This clonotype has ten or more counts. The chain links TRBV7-2 to TRBJ2-5, with 11 bases aligning to TRBD2. Trimming cost V 5 bases and J 3 bases; bases outside gene matches: 5. This CDR3 contains 15 residues. Germline values: CDR1 SGHTA, CDR2 FQGNSA. CDR3 protein: CASSHTGLAEETQYF. CDR3 bases: TGTGCCAGCAGCCACACGGGACTAGCGGAAGAGACCCAGTACTTC.

The chain employs TRBV4-3 and TRBJ2-7; D is undetermined. The CDR3 contains 14 residues. The V end was cut by 2 bases, the J end by 3 bases, with 11 bases between. Germline CDR1 LGHNA, CDR2 YSLEER. The CDR3 nucleotides are TGCGCCAGCAGCCAATCCCGGGCCGACTACGAGCAGTACTTC. This encodes CASSQSRADYEQYF.

The rearrangement links TRBV6-6 to TRBJ1-4, with 9 bases lining up with TRBD1. Germline CDR1 and CDR2: MNHNY and SVGAGI (reference sequence). The CDR3 is made up of 14 amino acids. J lost 10 bases, V lost 6 bases, and 9 bases had no gene match. The chain's CDR3 is CASRPGQGDAKLFF. The CDR3 DNA is TGTGCCAGCAGACCGGGACAGGGAGACGCAAAACTGTTTTTT.